The next 15 T cell receptor beta chains were all read from a single sample in a study of tumor-infiltrating lymphocytes in primary liver carcinoma. TCR beta cDNA came from about 500 ng total RNA, primed with a constant-region primer. It was through three nested multiplex PCR rounds of slightly modified ARM-PCR that TCR beta libraries arose. Both of the initial two PCR rounds ran for around 9 cycles and employed TRBV1-TRBV30 forward primers alongside a C-beta reverse primer. TCRdb reprocessed the multiplex PCR reads with MiXCR, giving one entry per CDR3 protein. This sample has approximately 330,000 distinct CDR3 sequences; about two thirds occur once, and the top ten carry about 6%. The study extracted blood RNA from unsorted whole blood and also extracted germline DNA. Sample: peripheral blood. The receptor set was obtained from a man between 40 and 49 years old with primary liver carcinoma and hepatitis B virus infection.

On this clonotype itself: The junction and the germline gene differ at one end; a read error may be behind it. The chain combines TRBV11-2 with TRBJ2-5, with TRBD1 as a possible D gene (6 bases). Germline assignment: CDR1 SGHAT and CDR2 FQNNGV. The CDR3 spans 13 residues. CDR3 protein: CANSVGQQETQYF. The DNA for the CDR3 is TGTGCCAACAGCGTCGGACAGCAAGAGACTCAGTACTTC.

Of note for this clonotype: This may be a read error, as it is one base from a much larger clone. V is TRBV6-1 and J is TRBJ1-2, with no clear D. Per germline, CDR1 MNHNS and CDR2 SASEGT. The CDR3 is 15 amino acids. Deletions cut 2 bases from V and 2 bases from J, with 12 bases between. CDR3 in amino acids: CASSELRWNNYGYTF. DNA for the CDR3: TGTGCCAGCAGTGAACTTCGGTGGAACAACTATGGCTACACCTTC.

This clonotype has ten or more counts. This chain joins TRBV12-3 or TRBV12-4 and TRBJ2-7; 12 nucleotides align to TRBD1. Trimming removed 6 bases from V and 4 bases from J; junction bases left unmatched: 7. CDR3 length equals 15 residues. CDR3 DNA sequence: TGTGCCAGCAGCAGGGGGACAGGGGGCATGTACGAGCAGTACTTC. Residues: CASSRGTGGMYEQYF.

The rearrangement joins TRBV11-2 to TRBJ2-3; maybe TRBD2 (6 bases). V lost 2 bases to trimming and J lost 8 bases, with 14 bases between them. The germline V gene has CDR1 SGHAT and CDR2 FQNNGV. The CDR3 is 14 amino acids. The CDR3 nucleotides read TGTGCCAGCAGCTTACGTGCCTTGGGAGGTACGCAGTATTTT. Amino acids: CASSLRALGGTQYF.

With regard to this clonotype: A much larger clone differs by one base, so this may be a read error. This sequence joins TRBV4-1 and TRBJ2-2; no clear D gene. The CDR3 runs 15 residues. CDR1 and CDR2 from the germline V gene are MGHRA and YSYEKL. Deletions cut 4 bases from V and 2 bases from J, with 11 bases between. The CDR3, as DNA: TGCGCCAGCAGCCTTGATGGGCCTAACACCGGGGAGCTGTTTTTT. This gives the protein CASSLDGPNTGELFF.

In its sample, this clonotype was seen many times. The rearrangement joins TRBV5-5 to TRBJ2-5; 9 nucleotides agree with TRBD2. The ends lost 4 bases at V and 5 bases at J; junction bases unmatched: 12. Per the germline V gene, CDR1 is SGHKS and CDR2 is YYEKEE (reference sequence). The length of the CDR3 is 16 residues. CDR3 bases: TGTGCCAGCAGCCACCGCGATAGCGGGAGTCTGGAGACCCAGTACTTC. This codes for CASSHRDSGSLETQYF.

To note about this clonotype: This may be a read error, as it is one base from a much larger clone. The chain has TRBV6-6 and TRBJ2-4; unclear D gene. V gave up 5 bases and J gave up 6 bases, with 17 bases separating them. This CDR3 contains 15 residues. CDR1 is MNHNY and CDR2 is SVGAGI in the germline V gene (reference sequence). The CDR3 region has the DNA TGTGCCAGCAGTCCAAGTGGAGAGACGAGAAACATTCAGTACTTC. Its translation is CASSPSGETRNIQYF.

The chain employs TRBV6-5 and TRBJ2-3; 7 bases map to TRBD2. CDR1 and CDR2 (germline): MNHEY, SVGAGI. J was trimmed by 6 bases and V by 2 bases; bases with no gene match: 5. The CDR3 consists of 14 residues. Written as DNA, the CDR3 is TGTGCCAGCAGTTACGGACTAGTGTCGGATACGCAGTATTTT. Protein sequence: CASSYGLVSDTQYF.

The chain links TRBV10-2 to TRBJ2-6; D is unresolved. With 4 bases removed from V and 2 bases from J, the gap between germline ends came to 15 bases. The CDR3 has 17 amino acids. CDR1 WSHSY and CDR2 SAAADI come from the germline V gene. The CDR3 bases are TGCGCCAGCAGTGCCGGCGGATATCCAACTGGGGCCAACGTCCTGACTTTC. Its protein is CASSAGGYPTGANVLTF.

This clonotype was observed a few times. The rearrangement links TRBV6-5 to TRBJ2-2; TRBD2 is a possible D gene (6 bases). Trimming cost V 4 bases and J 2 bases, with 11 bases left between them. The germline V gene has CDR1 MNHEY and CDR2 SVGAGI. The CDR3 totals 15 residues. CDR3 sequence reads: CASSSVGGNTGELFF. CDR3 DNA: TGTGCCAGCAGTTCCGTGGGGGGAAACACCGGGGAGCTGTTTTTT.

In the case of this clonotype: It may be a read error: a sequence one base away is much more abundant. V gene TRBV12-3 or TRBV12-4 combines with J gene TRBJ1-2; a possible D gene is TRBD1 (5 bases). The CDR3 consists of 13 residues. The DNA for the CDR3 is TGTGCCAACAGTTTGTGGGGGGAGTCTGGCTACACCTTC. It is translated as CANSLWGESGYTF.

This clonotype has at least ten counts. The rearrangement joins TRBV11-2 to TRBJ2-1, with D perhaps matching TRBD1 or TRBD2 (5 bases each). Germline CDR1 and CDR2: SGHAT and FQNNGV. CDR3 length equals 16 residues. The V end lost 0 bases, the J end lost 3 bases, and 12 bases lay between the germline ends. CDR3 bases: TGTGCCAGCAGCTTAGAAGGGACGGATCACTACAATGAGCAGTTCTTC. This sequence encodes CASSLEGTDHYNEQFF.

With regard to this clonotype: One base away lies a much larger clone, so this may be a sequencing read error. The J gene is TRBJ2-7, the V gene TRBV6-6; D ambiguous. The CDR3 runs to 16 residues. Looked up from germline, CDR1 is MNHNY and CDR2 is SVGAGI (reference sequence). V was cut by 5 bases and J by 4 bases, with 21 bases left in between. The CDR3 DNA is TGTGCCAGCAGTATCGTGTGGATAGCAGAACCATACGAGCAGTACTTC. Encoded protein: CASSIVWIAEPYEQYF.

Concerning this clonotype: This may come from a read error, since a much larger clone is one base off. This rearrangement joins TRBV4-2 to TRBJ2-6, with 11 bases aligning to TRBD2. Trimming took 4 bases from V and 3 from J; bases not matched to a gene: 11. This CDR3 comprises 19 residues. Germline V gives CDR1 LGHNA, CDR2 YNFKEQ. The CDR3 spells CASSRLAGGTSYGANVLTF. CDR3 DNA sequence: TGTGCCAGCAGCCGATTAGCGGGAGGGACTTCTTATGGGGCCAACGTCCTGACTTTC.

This clonotype was recorded once. This rearrangement joins TRBV11-3 to TRBJ2-7; perhaps TRBD1 as D (5 bases). CDR1 SGHNT and CDR2 YENEEA come from the germline V gene. The CDR3 covers 14 residues. V was pared by 10 bases and J by 3 bases, with 19 bases between. The CDR3 spells CANGLGHGVYEQYF. CDR3 sequence (DNA): TGTGCCAACGGCCTCGGACACGGAGTCTACGAGCAGTACTTC. The whole variable domain, remainder taken from reference TRBV11-3 and TRBJ2-7, is EAGVVQSPRYKIIEKKQPVAFWCNPISGHNTLYWYLQNLGQGPELLIRYENEEAVDDSQLPKDRFSAERLKGVDSTLKIQPAELGDSAVYLCANGLGHGVYEQYFGPGTRLTVT.